This T cell receptor (beta chain) was recorded in a study of T-cell reconstitution after alpha-beta-depleted transplantation in children. Trimming stripped 4 bases from V and 0 bases from J, with 10 bases between. CDR3 length: 15 residues. Germline V gives CDR1 SGHRS, CDR2 YFSETQ. Unique molecular identifiers were incorporated into the prepared TCRbeta library. Via MiXCR, TCRdb re-called the PCR reads, giving one row per CDR3 protein. The repertoire consists of about a million distinct CDR3 sequences, with roughly 29% occurring once and the leading ten covering roughly 30%. A few counts support this clonotype.

The source was PBMCs, mostly from graft donor cells, collected 360 days after TCRalphabeta/CD19-depleted stem cell transplant. This chain uses TRBV5-1 with TRBJ2-2; maybe TRBD2 (6 bases). This receptor was identified in a boy in the first two years of life who had a stem cell transplant for SCID, so the T cells may come from the graft donor. This chain's CDR3 is CASSTGTPNTGELFF. CDR3 bases: TGCGCCAGCAGCACCGGGACTCCGAACACCGGGGAGCTGTTTTTT.